This is a list of T cell receptor beta chains from one sample in a study of shared clonotypes between healthy human individuals. Method: immunoSEQ multiplex PCR; TCRdb's copy keeps in-frame clones and lacks some. The sample gives roughly 2.6 million clones, more than 90% of which show up once; 0.14% is in the top ten. Sequenced input: naive CD4+ T cells sorted from blood. Source of these receptors: a young man in good health. The CDR3 runs from the conserved cysteine through the conserved F or W. D genes are given only for firm matches. Clone size appears in some rows only: once, few, many, or a class for an expanded clone.

CDR3 length	V gene	J gene	D gene	clone size	CDR3 protein	CDR3 DNA
13	TRBV7-2	TRBJ2-2	.	.	CASTPGNTGELFF	TGTGCCAGCACCCCTGGTAACACCGGGGAGCTGTTTTTT
15	TRBV18	TRBJ2-1	.	.	CASSPQGSSYNEQFF	TGTGCCAGCTCACCACAGGGTTCCTCCTACAATGAGCAGTTCTTC
12	TRBV11-2	TRBJ1-1	TRBD1	.	CASRTGGTEAFF	TGTGCCAGCAGAACAGGGGGCACTGAAGCTTTCTTT
15	TRBV12-5	TRBJ2-5	.	.	CASGLSQGRRETQYF	TGTGCTAGTGGACTATCACAGGGCAGGAGAGAGACCCAGTACTTC
12	TRBV7-2	TRBJ2-5	.	.	CASSFGMETQYF	TGTGCCAGCAGCTTTGGGATGGAGACCCAGTACTTC
14	TRBV5-6	TRBJ2-7	TRBD1	.	CASRDGQGLYEQYF	TGTGCCAGCAGAGATGGACAGGGACTGTACGAGCAGTACTTC
17	TRBV4-1	TRBJ2-7	.	.	CASSQEGVGPNSYEQYF	TGCGCCAGCAGCCAAGAAGGGGTGGGACCAAACTCCTACGAGCAGTACTTC
16	TRBV5-1	TRBJ2-5	TRBD1	.	CASSLRPGQGGETQYF	TGCGCCAGCAGCTTGCGACCGGGACAGGGTGGGGAGACCCAGTACTTC
15	TRBV6-5	TRBJ1-3	.	.	CASTSGVTSGNTIYF	TGTGCCAGCACCTCCGGAGTGACCTCTGGAAACACCATATATTTT
16	TRBV19	TRBJ2-7	.	.	CASSMTGWGRGYEQYF	TGTGCCAGTAGTATGACGGGATGGGGCAGGGGATACGAGCAGTACTTC
15	TRBV6-5	TRBJ1-3	TRBD1	.	CASSRQGGTGNTIYF	TGTGCCAGCAGTCGACAGGGAGGGACTGGAAACACCATATATTTT
11	TRBV10-3	TRBJ2-1	.	.	CAIRLGIEQFF	TGTGCCATCCGATTGGGGATTGAGCAGTTCTTC
15	TRBV10-2	TRBJ2-3	TRBD1	.	CASREGTVGTDTQYF	TGCGCCAGCAGAGAAGGGACAGTGGGCACAGATACGCAGTATTTT
17	TRBV7-2	TRBJ2-7	TRBD2	.	CASSLKVTSGSVYEQYF	TGTGCCAGCAGCTTAAAGGTCACTAGCGGGAGTGTCTACGAGCAGTACTTC
11	TRBV7-2	TRBJ2-3	.	.	CASSLAGPQYF	TGTGCCAGCAGCTTAGCCGGTCCGCAGTATTTT
14	TRBV10-3	TRBJ1-3	.	once	CAIKAGRTGNTIYF	TGTGCCATCAAGGCAGGGAGGACTGGAAACACCATATATTTT
13	TRBV10-2	TRBJ2-7	TRBD1	.	CASNRDRGYEQYF	TGCGCCAGCAACCGGGACAGGGGTTACGAGCAGTACTTC
15	TRBV7-2	TRBJ1-5	.	.	CASSLDGAKGQPQHF	TGTGCCAGCAGCTTAGACGGGGCCAAGGGTCAGCCCCAGCATTTT
13	TRBV5-4	TRBJ2-2	.	.	CASSLPSSGELFF	TGTGCCAGCAGCCTTCCTTCGAGCGGGGAGCTGTTTTTT
17	TRBV28	TRBJ2-4	TRBD1	.	CASSPTGGNFAKNIQYF	TGTGCCAGCAGCCCGACAGGGGGTAACTTCGCCAAAAACATTCAGTACTTC
18	TRBV9	TRBJ2-7	.	.	CASSVARRVGQDDYEQYF	TGTGCCAGCAGCGTAGCTAGGAGGGTCGGACAGGATGACTACGAGCAGTACTTC
13	TRBV11-2	TRBJ1-4	.	.	CASSLYEGEKLFF	TGTGCCAGCAGCTTATACGAGGGAGAAAAACTGTTTTTT
15	TRBV2	TRBJ1-5	TRBD1	.	CASSFGQGLNQPQHF	TGTGCCAGCAGTTTTGGACAGGGCCTAAATCAGCCCCAGCATTTT
13	TRBV2	TRBJ1-2	.	.	CASSRDGDYGYTF	TGTGCCAGCAGCCGGGACGGGGACTATGGCTACACCTTC
16	TRBV25-1	TRBJ1-2	.	.	CASSEYGGRGWNGYTF	TGTGCCAGCAGTGAATACGGGGGCAGGGGATGGAATGGCTACACCTTC
15	TRBV4-3	TRBJ2-7	.	.	CASSQGVAASYEQYF	TGCGCCAGCAGCCAAGGGGTAGCGGCCTCCTACGAGCAGTACTTC
14	TRBV6-5	TRBJ1-5	TRBD1	once	CASSYLTGGQPQHF	TGTGCCAGCAGTTACCTGACAGGGGGTCAGCCCCAGCATTTT
10	TRBV29-1	TRBJ1-1	.	few	CSAGQLEAFF	TGCAGCGCTGGACAGCTTGAAGCTTTCTTT
16	TRBV11-2	TRBJ1-3	TRBD1	.	CASSPQGQSSGNTIYF	TGTGCCAGCAGCCCGCAGGGACAGAGCTCTGGAAACACCATATATTTT
15	TRBV15	TRBJ2-2	.	.	CATSVDGGLNGELFF	TGTGCCACCAGCGTAGACGGGGGGCTTAACGGGGAGCTGTTTTTT
15	TRBV4-3	TRBJ1-1	.	.	CASSPVWNSNTEAFF	TGCGCCAGCAGCCCCGTCTGGAACAGTAACACTGAAGCTTTCTTT
14	TRBV18	TRBJ1-5	TRBD1	.	CASSPDRDGQPQHF	TGTGCCAGCTCGCCCGACAGGGATGGTCAGCCCCAGCATTTT
15	TRBV4-3	TRBJ2-5	TRBD2	.	CASSPGTSAQETQYF	TGCGCCAGCAGCCCCGGGACTAGCGCGCAAGAGACCCAGTACTTC
15	TRBV5-6	TRBJ1-6	.	.	CASSPGRGYNSPLHF	TGTGCCAGCAGTCCCGGGAGGGGCTATAATTCACCCCTCCACTTT
16	TRBV7-9	TRBJ2-3	.	.	CASSLLASPYTDTQYF	TGTGCCAGCAGCTTATTAGCCAGTCCTTACACAGATACGCAGTATTTT
15	TRBV18	TRBJ1-1	.	.	CASSPPGLMNTEAFF	TGTGCCAGCTCACCGCCGGGCCTGATGAACACTGAAGCTTTCTTT
13	TRBV7-9	TRBJ2-7	.	.	CASSLDGGREQYF	TGTGCCAGCAGCTTGGACGGGGGCAGGGAGCAGTACTTC
15	TRBV25-1	TRBJ2-7	.	.	CASRGRGGSGARQYF	TGTGCCAGCAGGGGAAGGGGGGGGAGTGGGGCCCGGCAGTACTTC
16	TRBV6-6	TRBJ1-5	TRBD1	.	CASSHHRDRDDQPQHF	TGTGCCAGCAGTCACCATCGAGACAGGGACGATCAGCCCCAGCATTTT
13	TRBV7-9	TRBJ1-2	TRBD1	.	CATRGTGASGYTF	TGTGCCACCCGAGGGACAGGGGCTTCCGGCTACACCTTC
13	TRBV7-8	TRBJ2-4	TRBD2	.	CASASGSGNIQYF	TGTGCCAGCGCTAGCGGGAGTGGGAACATTCAGTACTTC
12	TRBV19	TRBJ1-2	.	few	CASSIEGNGYTF	TGTGCCAGTAGTATTGAGGGTAATGGCTACACCTTC
15	TRBV7-8	TRBJ2-2	.	.	CASTRQGQNTGELFF	TGTGCCAGCACCCGGCAGGGCCAGAACACCGGGGAGCTGTTTTTT
15	TRBV18	TRBJ1-5	TRBD1	few	CASSPMVTGDQPQHF	TGTGCCAGCTCACCAATGGTCACAGGGGATCAGCCCCAGCATTTT
13	TRBV18	TRBJ1-2	.	once	CASSPGRDWSYTF	TGTGCCAGCTCACCTGGCAGGGATTGGAGCTACACCTTC
16	TRBV19	TRBJ2-3	TRBD1	.	CASSIRQGPGTDTQYF	TGTGCCAGTAGTATACGACAGGGCCCGGGCACAGATACGCAGTATTTT
14	TRBV10-1	TRBJ2-5	TRBD2	.	CASGGGLAEETQYF	TGCGCCAGCGGGGGAGGACTAGCGGAAGAGACCCAGTACTTC
15	TRBV7-2	TRBJ1-5	.	.	CASTLGGQPNQPQHF	TGTGCCAGCACCTTAGGCGGGCAGCCGAATCAGCCCCAGCATTTT
16	TRBV5-4	TRBJ1-3	.	.	CASSLAADSSGNTIYF	TGTGCCAGCAGCTTGGCCGCGGACTCCTCTGGAAACACCATATATTTT
14	TRBV2	TRBJ2-3	.	.	CASTMNRVTDTQYF	TGTGCCAGCACGATGAACAGGGTCACAGATACGCAGTATTTT
18	TRBV28	TRBJ2-6	TRBD1	.	CASSGGGTGVSGANVLTF	TGTGCCAGCAGCGGGGGTGGGACAGGGGTCTCTGGGGCCAACGTCCTGACTTTC
18	TRBV18	TRBJ2-4	TRBD1	.	CASSPVRLGQGAKNIQYF	TGTGCCAGCTCACCAGTCCGTTTAGGACAGGGGGCCAAAAACATTCAGTACTTC
12	TRBV7-9	TRBJ2-7	.	.	CASSLAGVEQYF	TGTGCCAGCAGCTTAGCGGGGGTCGAGCAGTACTTC
12	TRBV10-1	TRBJ1-2	.	.	CATGAANYGYTF	TGCGCCACCGGGGCAGCTAACTATGGCTACACCTTC